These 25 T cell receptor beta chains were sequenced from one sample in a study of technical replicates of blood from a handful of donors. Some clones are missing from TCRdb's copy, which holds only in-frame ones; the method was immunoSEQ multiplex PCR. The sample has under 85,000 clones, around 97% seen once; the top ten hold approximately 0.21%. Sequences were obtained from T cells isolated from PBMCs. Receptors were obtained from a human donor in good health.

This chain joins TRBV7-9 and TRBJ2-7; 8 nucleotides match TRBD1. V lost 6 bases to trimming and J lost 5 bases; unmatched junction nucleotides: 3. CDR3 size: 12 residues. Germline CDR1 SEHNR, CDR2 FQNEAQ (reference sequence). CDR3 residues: CASSPQGDEQYF. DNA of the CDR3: TGTGCCAGCAGTCCACAGGGGGACGAGCAGTACTTC.

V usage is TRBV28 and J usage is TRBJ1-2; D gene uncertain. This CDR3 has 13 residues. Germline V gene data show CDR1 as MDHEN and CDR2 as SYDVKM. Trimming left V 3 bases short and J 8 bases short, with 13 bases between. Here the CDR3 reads CASSFPTPVGYTF. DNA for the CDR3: TGTGCCAGCAGTTTCCCAACACCAGTAGGCTACACCTTC.

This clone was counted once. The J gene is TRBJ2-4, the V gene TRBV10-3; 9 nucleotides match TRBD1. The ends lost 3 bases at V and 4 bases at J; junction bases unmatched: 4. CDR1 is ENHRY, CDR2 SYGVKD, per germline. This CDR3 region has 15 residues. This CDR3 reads CAISDPDRGKNIQYF. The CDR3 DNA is TGTGCCATCAGTGATCCGGACAGGGGAAAAAACATTCAGTACTTC.

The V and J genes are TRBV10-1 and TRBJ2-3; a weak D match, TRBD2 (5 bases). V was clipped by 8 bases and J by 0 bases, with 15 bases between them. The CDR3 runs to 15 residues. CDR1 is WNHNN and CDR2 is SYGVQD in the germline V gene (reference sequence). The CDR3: CASGEGGRSTDTQYF. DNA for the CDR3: TGCGCCAGCGGCGAGGGCGGTAGAAGCACAGATACGCAGTATTTT.

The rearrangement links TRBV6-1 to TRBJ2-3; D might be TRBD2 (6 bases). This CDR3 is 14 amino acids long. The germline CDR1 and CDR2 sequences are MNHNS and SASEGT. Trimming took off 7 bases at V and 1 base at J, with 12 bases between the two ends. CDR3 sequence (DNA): TGTGCCAGCAAGAGATCTAGCGGCACAGATACGCAGTATTTT. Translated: CASKRSSGTDTQYF.

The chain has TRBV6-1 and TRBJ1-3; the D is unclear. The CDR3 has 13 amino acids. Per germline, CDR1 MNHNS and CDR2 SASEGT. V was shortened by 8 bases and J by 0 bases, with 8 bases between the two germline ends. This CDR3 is CASRVDSGNTIYF. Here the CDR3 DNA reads TGTGCCAGCCGGGTAGACTCTGGAAACACCATATATTTT.

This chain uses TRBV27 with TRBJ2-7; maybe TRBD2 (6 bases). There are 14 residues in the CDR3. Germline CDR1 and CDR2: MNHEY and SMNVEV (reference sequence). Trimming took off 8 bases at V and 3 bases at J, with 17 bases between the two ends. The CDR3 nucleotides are TGTGCCAGCTCCGACGGGGTCGGGGGCTACGAGCAGTACTTC. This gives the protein CASSDGVGGYEQYF.

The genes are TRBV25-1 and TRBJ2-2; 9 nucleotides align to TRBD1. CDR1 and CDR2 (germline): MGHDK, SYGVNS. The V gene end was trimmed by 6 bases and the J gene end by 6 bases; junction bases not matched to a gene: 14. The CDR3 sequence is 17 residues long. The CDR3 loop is CASSEQGAGSLAGELFF. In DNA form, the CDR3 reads TGTGCCAGCAGCGAACAGGGGGCGGGGAGTTTGGCCGGGGAGCTGTTTTTT.

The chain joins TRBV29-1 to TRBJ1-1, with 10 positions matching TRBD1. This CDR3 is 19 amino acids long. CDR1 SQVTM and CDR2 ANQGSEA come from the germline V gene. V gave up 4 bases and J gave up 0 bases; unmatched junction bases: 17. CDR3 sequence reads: CSVVSRRPGQGFMNTEAFF. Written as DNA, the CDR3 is TGCAGCGTTGTATCTCGTCGCCCGGGACAGGGGTTCATGAACACTGAAGCTTTCTTT.

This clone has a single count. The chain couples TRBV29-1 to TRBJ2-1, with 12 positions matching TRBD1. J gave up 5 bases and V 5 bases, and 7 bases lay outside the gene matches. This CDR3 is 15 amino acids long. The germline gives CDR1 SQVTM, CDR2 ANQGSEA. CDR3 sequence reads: CSVLGTGGGDNEQFF. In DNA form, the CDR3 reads TGCAGCGTTCTCGGGACAGGGGGCGGAGACAATGAGCAGTTCTTC.

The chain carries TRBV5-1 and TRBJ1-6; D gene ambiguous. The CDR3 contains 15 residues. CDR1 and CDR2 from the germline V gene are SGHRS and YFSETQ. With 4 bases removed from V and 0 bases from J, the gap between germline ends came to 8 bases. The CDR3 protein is CASSLGSSYNSPLHF. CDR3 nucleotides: TGCGCCAGCAGCCTTGGGAGCTCCTATAATTCACCCCTCCACTTT.

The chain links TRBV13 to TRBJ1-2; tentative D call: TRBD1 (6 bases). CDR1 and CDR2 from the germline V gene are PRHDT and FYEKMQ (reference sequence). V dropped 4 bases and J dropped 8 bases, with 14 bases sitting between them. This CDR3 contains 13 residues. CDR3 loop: CASSSGAGEGYTF. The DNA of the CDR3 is TGTGCCAGCAGCTCAGGGGCCGGGGAGGGCTACACCTTC.

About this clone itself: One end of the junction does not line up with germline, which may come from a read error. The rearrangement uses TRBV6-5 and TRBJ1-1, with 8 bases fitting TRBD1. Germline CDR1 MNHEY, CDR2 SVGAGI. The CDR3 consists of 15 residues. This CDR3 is CASSYSQGGNAEAFF. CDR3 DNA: TGTGCCAGCAGTTACTCACAGGGGGGGAACGCTGAAGCTTTCTTT.

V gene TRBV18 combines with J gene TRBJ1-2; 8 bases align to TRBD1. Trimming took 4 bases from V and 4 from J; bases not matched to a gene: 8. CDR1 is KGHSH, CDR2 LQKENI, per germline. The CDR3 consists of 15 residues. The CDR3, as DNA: TGTGCCAGCTCACAAGGACAGGGCGAATTCTATGGCTACACCTTC. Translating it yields CASSQGQGEFYGYTF. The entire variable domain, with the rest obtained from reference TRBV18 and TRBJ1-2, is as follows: NAGVMQNPRHLVRRRGQEARLRCSPMKGHSHVYWYRQLPEEGLKFMVYLQKENIIDESGMPKERFSAEFPKEGPSILRIQQVVRGDSAAYFCASSQGQGEFYGYTFGSGTRLTVV.

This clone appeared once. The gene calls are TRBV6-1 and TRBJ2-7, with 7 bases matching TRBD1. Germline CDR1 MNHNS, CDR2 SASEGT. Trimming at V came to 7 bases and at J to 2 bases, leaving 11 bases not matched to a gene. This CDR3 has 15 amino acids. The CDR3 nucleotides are TGTGCCAGCACTCACACCGGGACAGAACCCTACGAGCAGTACTTC. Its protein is CASTHTGTEPYEQYF.

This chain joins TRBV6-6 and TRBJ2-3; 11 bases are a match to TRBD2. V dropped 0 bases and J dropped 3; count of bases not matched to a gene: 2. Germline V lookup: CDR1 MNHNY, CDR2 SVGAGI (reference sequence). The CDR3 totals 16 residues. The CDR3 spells CASSYSSGRATDTQYF. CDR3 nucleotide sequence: TGTGCCAGCAGTTACTCTAGCGGGAGGGCGACAGATACGCAGTATTTT.

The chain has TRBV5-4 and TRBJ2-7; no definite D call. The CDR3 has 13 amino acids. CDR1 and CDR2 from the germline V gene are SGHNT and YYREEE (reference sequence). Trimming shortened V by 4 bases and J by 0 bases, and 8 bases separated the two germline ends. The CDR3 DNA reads TGTGCCAGCAGCGTCGTCTCCTCCTACGAGCAGTACTTC. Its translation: CASSVVSSYEQYF.

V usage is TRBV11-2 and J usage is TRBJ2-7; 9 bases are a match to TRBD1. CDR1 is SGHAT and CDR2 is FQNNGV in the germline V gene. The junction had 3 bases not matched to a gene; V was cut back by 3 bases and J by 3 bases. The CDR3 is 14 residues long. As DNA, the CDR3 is TGTGCCAGCAGCTTCCGGACAGGGGACTACGAGCAGTACTTC. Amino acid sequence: CASSFRTGDYEQYF.

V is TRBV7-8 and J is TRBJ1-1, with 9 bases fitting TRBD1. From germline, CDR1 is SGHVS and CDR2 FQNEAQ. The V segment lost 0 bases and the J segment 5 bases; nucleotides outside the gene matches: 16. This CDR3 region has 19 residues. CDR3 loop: CASSLALRYPGQGKTEAFF. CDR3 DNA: TGTGCCAGCAGCTTAGCGCTTCGGTACCCGGGACAGGGAAAGACTGAAGCTTTCTTT.

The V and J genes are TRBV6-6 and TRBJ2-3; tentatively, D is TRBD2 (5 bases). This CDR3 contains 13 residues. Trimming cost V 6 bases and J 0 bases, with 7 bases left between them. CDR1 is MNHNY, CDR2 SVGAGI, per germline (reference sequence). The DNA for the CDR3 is TGTGCCAGCAGATGGAGGAGCACAGATACGCAGTATTTT. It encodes CASRWRSTDTQYF.

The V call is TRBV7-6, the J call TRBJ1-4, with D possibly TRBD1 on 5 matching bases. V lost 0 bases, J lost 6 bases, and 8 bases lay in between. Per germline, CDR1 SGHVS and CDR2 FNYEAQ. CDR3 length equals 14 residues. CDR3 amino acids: CASSLAEGHEKLFF. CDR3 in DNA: TGTGCCAGCAGCTTAGCGGAGGGACATGAAAAACTGTTTTTT. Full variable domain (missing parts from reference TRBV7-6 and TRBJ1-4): GAGVSQSPRYKVTKRGQDVALRCDPISGHVSLYWYRQALGQGPEFLTYFNYEAQQDKSGLPNDRFSAERPEGSISTLTIQRTEQRDSAMYRCASSLAEGHEKLFFGSGTQLSVL.

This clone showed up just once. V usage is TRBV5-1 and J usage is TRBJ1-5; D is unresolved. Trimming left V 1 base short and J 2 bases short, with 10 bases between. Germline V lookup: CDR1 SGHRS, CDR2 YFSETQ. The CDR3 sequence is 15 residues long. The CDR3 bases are TGCGCCAGCAGCTTGTTGGGAGGTGGCAATCAGCCCCAGCATTTT. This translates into CASSLLGGGNQPQHF.

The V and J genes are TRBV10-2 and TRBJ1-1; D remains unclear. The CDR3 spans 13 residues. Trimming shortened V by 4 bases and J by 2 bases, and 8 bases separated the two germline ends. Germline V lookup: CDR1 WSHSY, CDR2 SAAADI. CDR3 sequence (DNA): TGCGCCAGCAGTGGGCGGGAAAACACTGAAGCTTTCTTT. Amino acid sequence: CASSGRENTEAFF.

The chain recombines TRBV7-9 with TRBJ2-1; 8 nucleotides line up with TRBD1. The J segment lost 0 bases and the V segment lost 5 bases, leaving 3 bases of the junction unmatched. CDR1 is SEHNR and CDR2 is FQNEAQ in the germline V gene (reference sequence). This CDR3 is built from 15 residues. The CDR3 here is CASSPGGRSYNEQFF. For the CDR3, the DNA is TGTGCCAGCAGCCCAGGGGGCCGCTCCTACAATGAGCAGTTCTTC.

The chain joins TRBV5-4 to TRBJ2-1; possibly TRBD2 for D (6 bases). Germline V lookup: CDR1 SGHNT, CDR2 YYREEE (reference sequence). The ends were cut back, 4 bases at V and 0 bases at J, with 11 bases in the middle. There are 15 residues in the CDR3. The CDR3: CASSLSGSSYNEQFF. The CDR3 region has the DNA TGTGCCAGCAGCCTTAGCGGAAGCTCCTACAATGAGCAGTTCTTC.